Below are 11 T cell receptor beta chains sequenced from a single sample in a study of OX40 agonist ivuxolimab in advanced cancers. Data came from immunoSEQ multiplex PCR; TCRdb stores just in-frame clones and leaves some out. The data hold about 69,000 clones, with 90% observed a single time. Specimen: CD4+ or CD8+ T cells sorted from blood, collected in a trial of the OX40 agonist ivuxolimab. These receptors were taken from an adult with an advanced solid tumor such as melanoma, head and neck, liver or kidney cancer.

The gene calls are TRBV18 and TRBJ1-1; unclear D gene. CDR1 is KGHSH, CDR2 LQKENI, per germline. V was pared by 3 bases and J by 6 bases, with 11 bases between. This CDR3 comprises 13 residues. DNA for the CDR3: TGTGCCAGCTCACCCTTCACCGGAGCTGAAGCTTTCTTT. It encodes CASSPFTGAEAFF.

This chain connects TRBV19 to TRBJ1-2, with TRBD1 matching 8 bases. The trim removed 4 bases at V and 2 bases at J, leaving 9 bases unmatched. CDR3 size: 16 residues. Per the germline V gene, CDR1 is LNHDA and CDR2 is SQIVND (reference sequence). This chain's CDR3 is CASSTKTRTGNYGYTF. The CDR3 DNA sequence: TGTGCCAGTAGTACAAAAACACGGACAGGGAACTATGGCTACACCTTC. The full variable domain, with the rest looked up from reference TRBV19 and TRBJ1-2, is DGGITQSPKYLFRKEGQNVTLSCEQNLNHDAMYWYRQDPGQGLRLIYYSQIVNDFQKGDIAEGYSVSREKKESFPLTVTSAQKNPTAFYLCASSTKTRTGNYGYTFGSGTRLTVV.

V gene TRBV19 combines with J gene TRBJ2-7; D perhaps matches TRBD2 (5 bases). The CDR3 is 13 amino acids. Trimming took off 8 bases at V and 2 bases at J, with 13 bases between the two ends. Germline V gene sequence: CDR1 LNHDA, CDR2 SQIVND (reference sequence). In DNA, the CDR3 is TGTGCCAGTTCCAGCGGCAATCCCTACGAGCAGTACTTC. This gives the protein CASSSGNPYEQYF.

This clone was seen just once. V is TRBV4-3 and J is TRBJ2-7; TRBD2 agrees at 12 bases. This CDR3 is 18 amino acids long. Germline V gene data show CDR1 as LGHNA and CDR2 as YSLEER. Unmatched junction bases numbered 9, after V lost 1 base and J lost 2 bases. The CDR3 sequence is CASSQGLPGLAGTYEQYF. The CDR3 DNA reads TGCGCCAGCAGCCAAGGACTCCCCGGACTAGCGGGGACCTACGAGCAGTACTTC.

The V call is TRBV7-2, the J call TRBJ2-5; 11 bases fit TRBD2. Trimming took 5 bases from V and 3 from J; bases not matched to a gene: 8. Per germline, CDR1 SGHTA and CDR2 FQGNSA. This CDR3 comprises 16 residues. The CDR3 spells CASSPGGLAGKETQYF. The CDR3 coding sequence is TGTGCCAGCAGCCCAGGCGGACTAGCGGGTAAAGAGACCCAGTACTTC. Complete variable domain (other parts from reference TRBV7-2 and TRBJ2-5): GAGVSQSPSNKVTEKGKDVELRCDPISGHTALYWYRQSLGQGLEFLIYFQGNSAPDKSGLPSDRFSAERTGGSVSTLTIQRTQQEDSAVYLCASSPGGLAGKETQYFGPGTRLLVL.

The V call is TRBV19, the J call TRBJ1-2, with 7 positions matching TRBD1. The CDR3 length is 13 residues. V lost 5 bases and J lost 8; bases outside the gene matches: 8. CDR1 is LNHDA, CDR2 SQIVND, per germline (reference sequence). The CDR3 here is CASSATGREGYTF. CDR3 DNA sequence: TGTGCCAGTAGTGCGACAGGGCGTGAGGGCTACACCTTC.

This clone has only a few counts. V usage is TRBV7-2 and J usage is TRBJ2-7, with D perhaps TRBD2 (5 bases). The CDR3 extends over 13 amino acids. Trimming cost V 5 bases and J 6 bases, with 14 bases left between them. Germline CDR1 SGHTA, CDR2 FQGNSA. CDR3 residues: CASSPRTFLEQYF. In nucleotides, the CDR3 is TGTGCCAGCAGCCCCCGGACTTTTCTCGAGCAGTACTTC. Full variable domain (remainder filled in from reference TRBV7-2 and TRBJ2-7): GAGVSQSPSNKVTEKGKDVELRCDPISGHTALYWYRQSLGQGLEFLIYFQGNSAPDKSGLPSDRFSAERTGGSVSTLTIQRTQQEDSAVYLCASSPRTFLEQYFGPGTRLTVT.

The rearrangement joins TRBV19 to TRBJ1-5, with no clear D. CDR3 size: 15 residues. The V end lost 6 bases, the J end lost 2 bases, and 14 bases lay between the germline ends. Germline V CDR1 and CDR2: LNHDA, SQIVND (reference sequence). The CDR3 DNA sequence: TGTGCCAGTAGACCGGACGATCCTGGCAATCAGCCCCAGCATTTT. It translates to CASRPDDPGNQPQHF.

In nucleotides, the CDR3 is TGTGCCAGCACCATCAGAGCGGGATTGGCCTACAATGAGCAGTTCTTC. Translating gives CASTIRAGLAYNEQFF. The rearrangement joins TRBV27 to TRBJ2-1, with 7 bases matching TRBD2. Germline V CDR1 and CDR2: MNHEY, SMNVEV (reference sequence). The CDR3 has 16 amino acids. V shed 7 bases and J 2 bases; nucleotides not matched to a gene: 11.

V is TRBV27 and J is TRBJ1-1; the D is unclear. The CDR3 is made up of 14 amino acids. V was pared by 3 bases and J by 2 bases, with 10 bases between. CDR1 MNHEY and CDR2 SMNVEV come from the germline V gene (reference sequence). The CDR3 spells CASSLRQSNTEAFF. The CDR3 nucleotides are TGTGCCAGCAGTTTGCGGCAGTCTAACACTGAAGCTTTCTTT.

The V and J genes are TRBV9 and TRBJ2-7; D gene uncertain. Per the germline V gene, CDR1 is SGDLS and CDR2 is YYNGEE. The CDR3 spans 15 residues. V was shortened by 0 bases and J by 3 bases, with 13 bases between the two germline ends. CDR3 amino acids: CASSVENSGIYEQYF. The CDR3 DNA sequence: TGTGCCAGCAGCGTAGAGAACAGTGGAATCTACGAGCAGTACTTC. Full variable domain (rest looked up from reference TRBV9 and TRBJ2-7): DSGVTQTPKHLITATGQRVTLRCSPRSGDLSVYWYQQSLDQGLQFLIQYYNGEERAKGNILERFSAQQFPDLHSELNLSSLELGDSALYFCASSVENSGIYEQYFGPGTRLTVT.